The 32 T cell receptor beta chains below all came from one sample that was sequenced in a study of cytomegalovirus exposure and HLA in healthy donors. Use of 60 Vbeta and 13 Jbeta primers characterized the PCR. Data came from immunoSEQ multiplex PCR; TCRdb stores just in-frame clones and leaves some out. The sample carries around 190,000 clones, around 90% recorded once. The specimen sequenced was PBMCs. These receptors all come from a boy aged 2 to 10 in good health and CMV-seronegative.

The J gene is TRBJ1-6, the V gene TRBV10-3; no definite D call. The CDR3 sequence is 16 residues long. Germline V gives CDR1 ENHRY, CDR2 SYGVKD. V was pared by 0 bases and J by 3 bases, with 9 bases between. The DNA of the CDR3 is TGTGCCATCAGTGAGTCGGAGGACCACTATAATTCACCCCTCCACTTT. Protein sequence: CAISESEDHYNSPLHF.

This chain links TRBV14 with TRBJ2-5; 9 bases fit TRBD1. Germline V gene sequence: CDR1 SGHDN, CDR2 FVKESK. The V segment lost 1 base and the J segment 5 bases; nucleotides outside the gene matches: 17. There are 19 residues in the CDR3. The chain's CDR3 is CASSQVGVLGQGLLETQYF. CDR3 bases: TGTGCCAGCAGCCAAGTGGGAGTCTTAGGACAGGGGTTGTTGGAGACCCAGTACTTC.

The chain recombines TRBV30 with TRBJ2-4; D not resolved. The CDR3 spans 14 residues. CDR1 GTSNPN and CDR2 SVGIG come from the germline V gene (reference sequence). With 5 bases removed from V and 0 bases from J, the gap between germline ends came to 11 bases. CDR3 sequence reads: CAWATVLAKNIQYF. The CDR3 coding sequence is TGTGCCTGGGCTACGGTGCTAGCCAAAAACATTCAGTACTTC.

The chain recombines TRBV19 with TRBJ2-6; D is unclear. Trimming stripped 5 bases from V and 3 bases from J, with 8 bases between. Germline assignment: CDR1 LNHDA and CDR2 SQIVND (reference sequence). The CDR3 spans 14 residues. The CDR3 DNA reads TGTGCCAGTAGTGAGGCGGATGGGGCCAACGTCCTGACTTTC. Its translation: CASSEADGANVLTF. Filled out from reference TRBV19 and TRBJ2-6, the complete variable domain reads DGGITQSPKYLFRKEGQNVTLSCEQNLNHDAMYWYRQDPGQGLRLIYYSQIVNDFQKGDIAEGYSVSREKKESFPLTVTSAQKNPTAFYLCASSEADGANVLTFGAGSRLTVL.

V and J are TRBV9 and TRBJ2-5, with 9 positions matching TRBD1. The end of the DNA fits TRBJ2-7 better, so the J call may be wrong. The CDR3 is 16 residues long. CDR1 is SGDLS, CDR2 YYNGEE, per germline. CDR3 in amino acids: CASSPSIGTGSNEQYF. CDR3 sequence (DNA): TGTGCCAGCAGCCCAAGTATCGGGACAGGGAGTAACGAGCAGTACTTC.

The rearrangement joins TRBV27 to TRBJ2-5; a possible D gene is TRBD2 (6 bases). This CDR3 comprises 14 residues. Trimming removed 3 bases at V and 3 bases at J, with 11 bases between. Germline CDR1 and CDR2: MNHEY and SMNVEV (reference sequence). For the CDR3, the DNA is TGTGCCAGCAGTTTGGAAACGGGAGAAGAGACCCAGTACTTC. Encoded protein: CASSLETGEETQYF.

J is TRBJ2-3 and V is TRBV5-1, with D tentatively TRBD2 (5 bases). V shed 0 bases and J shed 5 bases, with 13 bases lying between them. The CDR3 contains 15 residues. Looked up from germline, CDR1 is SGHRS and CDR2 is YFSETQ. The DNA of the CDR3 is TGCGCCAGCAGCTTGGTAGGGAGTGGTAAAGATACGCAGTATTTT. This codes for CASSLVGSGKDTQYF.

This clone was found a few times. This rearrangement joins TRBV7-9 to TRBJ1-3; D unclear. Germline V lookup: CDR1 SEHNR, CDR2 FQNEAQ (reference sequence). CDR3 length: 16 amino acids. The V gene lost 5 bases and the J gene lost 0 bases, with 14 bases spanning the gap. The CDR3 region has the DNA TGTGCCAGCAGCCCAACAGTACGAGTCTCTGGAAACACCATATATTTT. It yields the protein CASSPTVRVSGNTIYF.

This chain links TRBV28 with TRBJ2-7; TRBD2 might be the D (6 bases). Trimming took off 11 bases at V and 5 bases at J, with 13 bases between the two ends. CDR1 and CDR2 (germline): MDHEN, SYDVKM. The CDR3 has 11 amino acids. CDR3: CAGGGGDEQYF. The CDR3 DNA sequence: TGTGCCGGGGGTGGAGGGGACGAGCAGTACTTC.

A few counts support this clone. The CDR3 DNA reads TGTGCCACGGGGGGGACGTCGGGATCTACGCAGTATTTT. Translated: CATGGTSGSTQYF. The chain combines TRBV6-5 with TRBJ2-3; 8 bases line up with TRBD2. This CDR3 contains 13 residues. Germline V gene data show CDR1 as MNHEY and CDR2 as SVGAGI. Unmatched junction bases numbered 11, after V lost 10 bases and J lost 8 bases.

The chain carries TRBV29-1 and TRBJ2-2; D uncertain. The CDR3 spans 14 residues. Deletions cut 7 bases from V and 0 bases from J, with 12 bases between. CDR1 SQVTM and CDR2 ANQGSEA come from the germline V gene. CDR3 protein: CSALDSSNTGELFF. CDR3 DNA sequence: TGCAGCGCCCTAGACTCGTCGAACACCGGGGAGCTGTTTTTT.

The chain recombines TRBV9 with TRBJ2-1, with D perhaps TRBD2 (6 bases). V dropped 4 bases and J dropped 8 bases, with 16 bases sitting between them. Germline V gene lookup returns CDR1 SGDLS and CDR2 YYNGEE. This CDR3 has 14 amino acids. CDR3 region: CASSPLGGVDEQFF. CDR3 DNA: TGTGCCAGCAGCCCGTTAGGCGGGGTCGATGAGCAGTTCTTC. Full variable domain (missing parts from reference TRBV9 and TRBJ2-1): DSGVTQTPKHLITATGQRVTLRCSPRSGDLSVYWYQQSLDQGLQFLIQYYNGEERAKGNILERFSAQQFPDLHSELNLSSLELGDSALYFCASSPLGGVDEQFFGPGTRLTVL.

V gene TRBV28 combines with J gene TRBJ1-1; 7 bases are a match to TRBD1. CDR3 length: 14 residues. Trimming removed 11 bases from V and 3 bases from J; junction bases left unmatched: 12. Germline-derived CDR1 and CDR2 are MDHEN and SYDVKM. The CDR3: CACLRQGQDTEAFF. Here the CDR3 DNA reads TGTGCCTGCCTACGACAGGGTCAGGACACTGAAGCTTTCTTT.

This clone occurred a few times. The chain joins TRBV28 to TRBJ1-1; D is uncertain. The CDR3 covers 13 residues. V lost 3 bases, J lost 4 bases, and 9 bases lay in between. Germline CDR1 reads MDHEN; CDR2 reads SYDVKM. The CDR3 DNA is TGTGCCAGCAGTTTTCCGGGAATCACTGAAGCTTTCTTT. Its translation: CASSFPGITEAFF.

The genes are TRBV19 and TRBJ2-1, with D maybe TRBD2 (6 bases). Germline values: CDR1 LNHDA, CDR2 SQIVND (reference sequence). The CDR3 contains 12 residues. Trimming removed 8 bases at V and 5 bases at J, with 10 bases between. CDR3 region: CASGRYNNEQFF. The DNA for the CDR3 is TGTGCCAGTGGGAGGTATAACAATGAGCAGTTCTTC.

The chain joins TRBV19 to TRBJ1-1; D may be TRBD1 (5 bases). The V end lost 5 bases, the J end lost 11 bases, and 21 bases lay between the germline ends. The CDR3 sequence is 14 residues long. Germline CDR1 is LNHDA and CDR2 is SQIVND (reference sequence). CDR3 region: CASSGQTGGGRAFF. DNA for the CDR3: TGTGCCAGTAGTGGACAAACCGGGGGAGGAAGGGCTTTCTTT.

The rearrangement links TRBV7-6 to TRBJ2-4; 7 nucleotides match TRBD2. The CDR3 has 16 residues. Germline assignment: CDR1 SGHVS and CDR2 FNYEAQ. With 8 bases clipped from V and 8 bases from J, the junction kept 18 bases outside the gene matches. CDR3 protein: CASSLRAGGSWDIQYF. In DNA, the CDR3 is TGTGCCAGCTCTCTCCGGGCTGGCGGGAGCTGGGACATTCAGTACTTC.

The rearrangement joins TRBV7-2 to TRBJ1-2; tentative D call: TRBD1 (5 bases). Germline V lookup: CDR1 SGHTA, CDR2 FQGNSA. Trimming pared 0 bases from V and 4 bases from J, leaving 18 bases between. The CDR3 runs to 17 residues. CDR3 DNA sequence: TGTGCCAGCAGCTTAGCAGGGGCAGGTCCCCTTAGCTATGGCTACACCTTC. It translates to CASSLAGAGPLSYGYTF.

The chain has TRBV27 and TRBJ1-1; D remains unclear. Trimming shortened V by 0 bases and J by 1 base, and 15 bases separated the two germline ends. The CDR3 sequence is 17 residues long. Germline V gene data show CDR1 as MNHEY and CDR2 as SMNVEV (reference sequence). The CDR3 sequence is CASSLSIRGKRNTEAFF. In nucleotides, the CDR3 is TGTGCCAGCAGTTTATCGATACGGGGTAAGCGGAACACTGAAGCTTTCTTT.

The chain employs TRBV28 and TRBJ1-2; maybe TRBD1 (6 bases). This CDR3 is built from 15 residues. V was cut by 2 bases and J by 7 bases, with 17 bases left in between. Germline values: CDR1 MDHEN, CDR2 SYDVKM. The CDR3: CASSLGQGLTSGYTF. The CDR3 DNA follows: TGTGCCAGCAGTTTAGGCCAGGGGCTAACTTCTGGCTACACCTTC.

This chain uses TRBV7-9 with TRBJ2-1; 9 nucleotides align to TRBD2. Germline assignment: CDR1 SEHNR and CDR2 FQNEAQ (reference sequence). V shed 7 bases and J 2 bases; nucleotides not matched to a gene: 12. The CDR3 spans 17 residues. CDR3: CASTPSIAGVPYNEQFF. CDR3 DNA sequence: TGTGCCAGCACCCCCTCGATAGCGGGAGTCCCCTACAATGAGCAGTTCTTC.

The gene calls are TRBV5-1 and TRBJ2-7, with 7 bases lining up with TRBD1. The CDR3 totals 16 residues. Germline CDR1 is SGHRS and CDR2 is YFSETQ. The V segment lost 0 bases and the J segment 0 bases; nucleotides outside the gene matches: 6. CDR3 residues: CASSLAGQVSSYEQYF. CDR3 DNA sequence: TGCGCCAGCAGCTTGGCCGGACAGGTCAGCTCCTACGAGCAGTACTTC.

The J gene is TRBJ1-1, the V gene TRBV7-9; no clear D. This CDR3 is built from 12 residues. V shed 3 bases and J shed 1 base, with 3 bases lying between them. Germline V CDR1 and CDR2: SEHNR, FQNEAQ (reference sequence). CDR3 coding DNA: TGTGCCAGCAGCTTCCAGAACACTGAAGCTTTCTTT. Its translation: CASSFQNTEAFF.

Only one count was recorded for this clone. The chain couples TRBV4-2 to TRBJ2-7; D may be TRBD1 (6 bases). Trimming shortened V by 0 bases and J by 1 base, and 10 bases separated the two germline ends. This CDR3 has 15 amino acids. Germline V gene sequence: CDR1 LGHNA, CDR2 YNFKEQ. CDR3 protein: CASSQERDISYEQYF. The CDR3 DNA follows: TGTGCCAGCAGCCAAGAACGGGACATTTCCTACGAGCAGTACTTC.

The CDR3 nucleotides read TGTGCCAGCAGTTTTCCCCCACAGGGCCCAGATACGCAGTATTTT. Its protein is CASSFPPQGPDTQYF. The chain recombines TRBV28 with TRBJ2-3, with a weak D call TRBD1 (6 bases). The germline CDR1 and CDR2 sequences are MDHEN and SYDVKM. The ends were cut back, 3 bases at V and 4 bases at J, with 14 bases in the middle. This CDR3 contains 15 residues.

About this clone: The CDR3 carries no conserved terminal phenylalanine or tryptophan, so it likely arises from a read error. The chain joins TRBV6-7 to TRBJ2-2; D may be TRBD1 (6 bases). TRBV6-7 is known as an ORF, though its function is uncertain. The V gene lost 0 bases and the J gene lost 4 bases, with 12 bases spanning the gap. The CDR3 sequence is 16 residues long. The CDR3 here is CASSYSYRESTGELFS. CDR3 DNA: TGTGCCAGCAGTTACTCGTACAGGGAAAGCACCGGGGAGCTGTTTTCT.

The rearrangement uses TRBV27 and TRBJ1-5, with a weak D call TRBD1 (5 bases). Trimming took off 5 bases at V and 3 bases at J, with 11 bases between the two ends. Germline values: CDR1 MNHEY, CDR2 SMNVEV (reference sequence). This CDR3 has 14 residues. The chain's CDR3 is CASSQGHANQPQHF. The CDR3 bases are TGTGCCAGCAGTCAGGGCCACGCCAATCAGCCCCAGCATTTT.

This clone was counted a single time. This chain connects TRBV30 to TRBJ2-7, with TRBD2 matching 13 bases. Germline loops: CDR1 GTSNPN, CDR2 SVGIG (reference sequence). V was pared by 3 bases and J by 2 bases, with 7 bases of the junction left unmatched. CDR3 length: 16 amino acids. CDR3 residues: CAWRDTTSGRTYEQYF. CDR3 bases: TGTGCCTGGAGGGATACGACTAGCGGGAGGACCTACGAGCAGTACTTC.

CDR3 loop: CAISELAIYEQYF. CDR3 in DNA: TGTGCCATCAGTGAACTAGCTATCTACGAGCAGTACTTC. The V call is TRBV10-3, the J call TRBJ2-7, with TRBD2 as a possible D gene (6 bases). CDR1 ENHRY and CDR2 SYGVKD come from the germline V gene. Trimming removed 3 bases from V and 3 bases from J, with 9 bases in between. The CDR3 length is 13 residues.

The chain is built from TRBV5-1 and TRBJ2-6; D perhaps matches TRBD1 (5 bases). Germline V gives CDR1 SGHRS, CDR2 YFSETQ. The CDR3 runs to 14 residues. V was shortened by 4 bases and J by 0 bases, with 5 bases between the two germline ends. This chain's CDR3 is CASSQGSGANVLTF. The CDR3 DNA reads TGCGCCAGCAGCCAGGGCTCTGGGGCCAACGTCCTGACTTTC.

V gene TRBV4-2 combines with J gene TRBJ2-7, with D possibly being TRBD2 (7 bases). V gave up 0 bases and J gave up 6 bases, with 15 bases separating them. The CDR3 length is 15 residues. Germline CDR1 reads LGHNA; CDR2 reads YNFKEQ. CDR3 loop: CASSQEGRGGLEQYF. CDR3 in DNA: TGTGCCAGCAGCCAAGAAGGGAGGGGGGGGCTCGAGCAGTACTTC.

The DNA of the CDR3 is TGTGCCAGCTCACCACTAGAGGCCCCATATAATGAGCAGTTCTTC. Amino acids: CASSPLEAPYNEQFF. This chain connects TRBV18 to TRBJ2-1; no clear D. The length of the CDR3 is 15 residues. In germline, CDR1 is KGHSH, CDR2 LQKENI. With 1 base removed from V and 7 bases from J, the gap between germline ends came to 14 bases.